The 2 T cell receptor beta chains below all came from one sample that was sequenced in a study of OX40 agonist ivuxolimab in advanced cancers. The table came from immunoSEQ multiplex PCR; TCRdb's copy has only in-frame clones and leaves some out. The sample lists 70,000 to 100,000 clones, 70% to 90% occurring once. This sample comprised CD4+ or CD8+ T cells sorted from blood, obtained in a trial of the OX40 agonist ivuxolimab. The source is an adult with an advanced solid tumor such as melanoma, head and neck, liver or kidney cancer.

The chain uses TRBV5-5 and TRBJ2-1; D perhaps matches TRBD2 (5 bases). Trimming took off 6 bases at V and 5 bases at J, with 12 bases between the two ends. This CDR3 is 13 amino acids long. Germline V gene lookup returns CDR1 SGHKS and CDR2 YYEKEE (reference sequence). The CDR3 region is CASTEGPNNEQFF. CDR3 nucleotide sequence: TGTGCCAGCACCGAGGGCCCGAACAATGAGCAGTTCTTC.

The rearrangement links TRBV27 to TRBJ2-1, with 9 bases fitting TRBD2. The CDR3 is 17 amino acids. Per germline, CDR1 MNHEY and CDR2 SMNVEV (reference sequence). V gave up 2 bases and J gave up 7 bases; unmatched junction bases: 12. DNA of the CDR3: TGTGCCAGCAGTTTACCCCCTGGTAGCGGGAGAGGGAATGAGCAGTTCTTC. Translation: CASSLPPGSGRGNEQFF.